The T cell receptor beta chain under discussion was sequenced for a study of blood T cell repertoires in COVID-19 (dated by TCRdb to the early 2020s). Describing the broader study: Samples covering the acute and convalescent phases of COVID-19 were provided by collaborators in the United States, Italy and Spain. The material from the prospective study consisted of cDNA or gDNA derived from T cells, B-cell-depleted T cells, or PBMCs. Subjects who had been exposed to COVID-19, were actively infected with it, or had recovered from it provided the deeply sampled blood TCRbeta repertoires that made up the dataset. The repertoires were made available in a free public database intended to serve as a resource for research on the immune response to SARS-CoV-2. Samples were obtained from the ongoing ImmuneRACE study (first 160 participants) and from approximately 1,200 subjects provided by 6 global collaborators. A de-identified subject ID, COVID-19 status, age in years and sex were almost always included in the sample metadata. Where HLA class I and class II types were available, the types were taken from metadata supplied by the sample provider, not from assay-based typing. General findings and caveats noted by the study authors: The amount of clinical and demographic metadata varied by source and participant and was provided uncurated.

Participants in the prospective study were aged roughly 18 to 100 years, lived in over 20 United States geographic areas, and enrolled through a virtual design. To assign participants to cohorts, the prospective study relied on clinical history that participants themselves reported in a screening survey and a study questionnaire. In the prospective study, whole blood, serum and a nasopharyngeal or oropharyngeal swab were collected from each participant by mobile phlebotomists. Over an approximately two-month period, participants in the prospective study had the option of providing additional blood draws and questionnaires. Blood samples from the prospective study were shipped frozen or at room temperature prior to DNA extraction. The immunoSEQ Assay, a bias-controlled multiplex PCR, was used to amplify TCRbeta CDR3 regions from genomic DNA. In the original analysis: The number of nucleated cells in each sample was estimated from the amplification of reference gene primers within the assay. To quantify the absolute abundance of each unique TCRbeta CDR3 rearrangement, sequence reads were collapsed and filtered. For each sample, productive Simpson clonality was calculated as the square root of Simpson's diversity index across productive rearrangements. TCRdb carries this immuneACCESS record with in-frame sequences only. Its versions omit some clonotypes, under half of them owing to an unresolved V gene in the studies checked, with the rest unexplained. V, J and clone size were drawn from that table, and D and trimming were deduced from the DNA. Present in this sample are 300,000 to 400,000 clones, roughly 90% of which were seen just once. The leading ten clones occupy over 0.9% of the sample.

Trimming takes 1 base off V and 5 bases off J; junction bases not matched to a gene: 7. Inclusive of the bounding cysteine and phenylalanine, the CDR3 is 15 residues long. Only the CDR3 part of the read is kept: 45 bases, read in frame from the first base. The germline V gene provides CDR1 MGHRA and CDR2 YSYEKL. In the case of this clone: Its cognate antigen has yet to be identified. The sample holds no much larger clone one base away, and base qualities are not on file.

The receptor's source is a young woman with acute COVID-19. Recombination connected TRBV4-1 to TRBJ1-1; a stretch of 7 junction bases matches TRBD1. Sequenced input: PBMCs or T cells enriched from blood (not recorded which). The CDR3 is CASSQVPTGATEAFF. The DNA is as follows: TGCGCCAGCAGCCAAGTTCCCACAGGGGCTACTGAAGCTTTCTTT.